This TCR beta chain was captured by sequencing in a study of T-cell memory formation after mild COVID-19. Study-level points and caveats: Pre-infection memory contained some responding clones, which suggested that cross-reactive memory had joined. In second-wave clones peaking day 37, SARS-CoV-2 specificity remained unconfirmed.

Germline CDR1 SGDLS, CDR2 YYNGEE. V was shortened by 3 bases and J by 2 bases, with 7 bases between the two germline ends. The CDR3 sequence is 13 residues long. This clonotype was seen only a few times. Its specificity is unknown. With constant-segment primers, 5'RACE yielded cDNA libraries of TCR alpha and TCR beta that carried sample barcodes and UMIs. TCRdb re-derived calls from the 5' RACE reads in MiXCR, one entry per CDR3 protein. The table lists approximately 250,000 distinct CDR3 sequences, about a sixth of them singletons. This TCR was sampled from a man between 18 and 29 years old who had mild COVID-19 (a few samples of this study predate the infection). Cell type and time point are not known. The chain employs TRBV9 and TRBJ2-3; the D is unclear. The material sequenced was PBMCs or a T cell subset sorted from them (not recorded which). The CDR3 region has the DNA TGTGCCAGCAGCGGTCTTTACACAGATACGCAGTATTTT. Protein product: CASSGLYTDTQYF. Full variable domain (missing parts from reference TRBV9 and TRBJ2-3): DSGVTQTPKHLITATGQRVTLRCSPRSGDLSVYWYQQSLDQGLQFLIQYYNGEERAKGNILERFSAQQFPDLHSELNLSSLELGDSALYFCASSGLYTDTQYFGPGTRLTVL.